This TCR beta chain was recorded in a study of blood T cells in healthy people across ages (dated by TCRdb to 2015 to 2017). Regarding the complete study: Template switching captured roughly one uniquely barcoded TCR beta cDNA molecule per two T cells in model experiments. To avoid experimental bias, donors of different ages were distributed randomly across sequencing lanes. Donors were grouped into four age groups: young (average approximately 16 years), middle-aged (approximately 41), aged (over 55) and long-lived (over 80). The study measured age-related changes in TCR beta repertoire diversity using deep sequencing normalized with unique cDNA molecular identifiers. For two donors (one aged 18 to 29 and one aged 80 or older), the study analyzed two additional independent replicas of 1 million unique cDNA reads from the same blood draw. General conclusions and limits of the study: Conclusive comparison of naive and antigen-experienced compartments was prevented by the profiling of bulk unsorted PBMCs. Compared with the aged group, the long-lived group had more naive CD4+ T cells, fewer expanded clones and increased TCR diversity, suggesting age selection. Estimates of total diversity from one million sequenced T cells were regarded as lower bounds and underestimates. As age increased, observed TCR beta diversity per million T cells dropped in a roughly linear way, and a significant reduction was already evident by age 40. The percentage of naive T cells measured by flow cytometry correlated strongly with observed TCR beta diversity. Donor CMV infection status was unknown, potentially confounding age-related changes in expanded clonotypes.

The method was 5' RACE. The listed sequencing device is Illumina HiSeq 2500. A second roughly 7 to 11 cycle PCR used a sample-barcoded 5' primer and a J-beta primer mix. A template-switch 5' adaptor carrying 12 random nucleotides introduced a unique molecular identifier onto each TCR beta cDNA molecule. At least 2.5 million CDR3-containing paired-end reads were obtained from each sample. First-strand cDNA synthesis was performed from all RNA using the Mint cDNA synthesis kit, with priming by a TRBC-specific oligonucleotide. Following uracil-DNA glycosylase treatment, all cDNA underwent a first 18-cycle PCR with the universal primers M1SS and BC2_uni_R. The authors' pipeline ran thus. For normalization, 1 million high-quality reads, each with a distinct molecular identifier, were randomly selected from each sample. Reads with shared molecular identifiers were discarded instead of being binned into consensus sequences. MiTCR, with a Q25 quality threshold and the strictest error-elimination algorithm, was used for CDR3 identification, clonotype clustering and error correction. A nonparametric unseen species model using Euler transformation provided a lower-bound estimate of total TCR beta diversity. TCRdb passed the public sequencing reads through fastp at Q25 and MiXCR, retaining productive beta sequences. Rows are combined by CDR3 protein, so each entry shows the most common genes and DNA. For this entry, the V and J calls and clone size follow TCRdb and not the study's own pipeline. Counted in this sample were some 1.5 million distinct CDR3 sequences; about 28% of them appeared once. Roughly 8% of the sample belongs to the ten largest clones.

Systemically healthy Caucasian individuals from Russia, some 40 in total and aged about 6 to 100 years, were included as donors. About 9.1 milliliters of peripheral blood were collected from each donor into EDTA-treated Vacutainer tubes. Ficoll-Paque density-gradient centrifugation was used to isolate PBMCs, with at least 6.5 million per sample. Total RNA, at least 6 micrograms per sample, was extracted from PBMCs with Trizol reagent. For every donor, flow cytometry on a PBMC aliquot measured the percentage of naive CD45RAhigh/CD27high T cells. V is clipped by 1 base and J by 2 bases, and the sequence between their germline boundaries is 8 bases long. CDR3 length: 15 amino acids, cysteine to phenylalanine. Just the 45-base CDR3 DNA is kept, in frame starting at base 1. For CDR1 and CDR2, the germline V gene lists SGHVS and FNYEAQ. With respect to this clonotype: Its antigen is not yet known. Per-base quality was not reported, and no clone a single base away is much larger than it.

The sample comprised blood. The TCR comes from a woman in her thirties in good health. This chain joins TRBV7-6 to TRBJ1-4; a weak D assignment points to TRBD1 (5 bases agree). In nucleotides, the sequence is TGTGCCAGCAGCTTAGACGAGGGGACTAATGAAAAACTGTTTTTT. It translates to CASSLDEGTNEKLFF.